Listed below are T cell receptor beta chains from one sample, sequenced in a study of follicular helper T cells after annual influenza vaccination. TCRdb keeps only in-frame clones here, not all; method: immunoSEQ multiplex PCR. The sample consists of about 790 clones, approximately 85% of them appearing once. The source material was CXCR5+ CD38- circulating T follicular helper cells from blood, sampled on the day of influenza vaccination. The receptors were gathered from an adult who received the influenza vaccine. CDR3s include the opening cysteine and the closing phenylalanine or tryptophan. The D gene is left open where the match is weak. Clone size is shown for a subset of rows, as once, few, many or a class of expanded clone.

V gene	J gene	D gene	clone size	CDR3 protein	CDR3 DNA
TRBV11-2	TRBJ2-7	TRBD1	NA	CASSLERTGLPRYEQYF	TGTGCCAGCAGCTTAGAAAGGACAGGCCTTCCCCGATACGAGCAGTACTTC
TRBV10-3	TRBJ2-1	NA	NA	CAIRGISGSDNNEQFF	TGTGCCATCAGAGGGATCTCGGGGTCGGATAACAATGAGCAGTTCTTC
TRBV19	TRBJ1-1	TRBD1	NA	CASSINRGQTNTEAFF	TGTGCCAGTAGTATAAATAGGGGACAGACGAACACTGAAGCTTTCTTT
TRBV20-1	TRBJ2-5	NA	once	CSARHGETQYF	TGCAGTGCTCGGCATGGGGAGACCCAGTACTTC
TRBV5-1	TRBJ2-1	NA	NA	CASSFDPYNEQFF	TGCGCCAGCAGCTTTGACCCTTACAATGAGCAGTTCTTC
TRBV7-2	TRBJ1-2	NA	few	CASSLGRLYGYGYTF	TGTGCCAGCAGCTTAGGCCGGCTCTACGGCTATGGCTACACCTTC
TRBV5-4	TRBJ1-2	NA	NA	CASSVHSLYGYTF	TGTGCCAGCAGCGTACATTCTCTCTATGGCTACACCTTC
TRBV11-2	TRBJ1-2	NA	NA	CASSHQSTPYGYTF	TGTGCCAGCAGCCACCAGTCTACTCCCTATGGCTACACCTTC
TRBV7-9	TRBJ2-6	NA	NA	CASSGESPSGANVLTF	TGTGCCAGCAGCGGCGAGAGCCCCTCTGGGGCCAACGTCCTGACTTTC
TRBV11-2	TRBJ2-2	TRBD1	once	CASSFMGQSPGELFF	TGTGCCAGCAGCTTCATGGGACAGTCCCCCGGGGAGCTGTTTTTT
TRBV7-8	TRBJ2-2	NA	NA	CASSLQGGRNTGELFF	TGTGCCAGCAGCTTACAGGGGGGAAGAAACACCGGGGAGCTGTTTTTT
TRBV7-3	TRBJ2-1	NA	NA	CASSLGGLNNEQFF	TGTGCCAGCAGCTTAGGTGGGTTAAACAATGAGCAGTTCTTC
TRBV5-5	TRBJ1-2	NA	NA	CASSLMWRYGYTF	TGTGCCAGCAGCTTGATGTGGAGGTATGGCTACACCTTC
TRBV6-1	TRBJ2-7	NA	few	CASSVFAAEQYF	TGTGCCAGCAGTGTTTTCGCCGCCGAGCAGTACTTC
TRBV19	TRBJ2-3	NA	NA	CASSMAGTDTQYF	TGTGCCAGTAGTATGGCGGGGACAGATACGCAGTATTTT
TRBV15	TRBJ2-7	NA	NA	CATSRDLSYEQYF	TGTGCCACCAGCAGAGATCTTAGCTACGAGCAGTACTTC
TRBV6-1	TRBJ1-4	TRBD1	NA	CASSVTGGRNEKLFF	TGTGCCAGCAGTGTGACAGGGGGTAGAAATGAAAAACTGTTTTTT
TRBV4-3	TRBJ2-7	TRBD1	NA	CASSQELGQGYYEQYF	TGCGCCAGCAGCCAAGAATTGGGACAGGGGTACTACGAGCAGTACTTC
TRBV28	TRBJ2-3	TRBD2	NA	CASSTGGPGTDTQYF	TGTGCCAGCAGTACGGGGGGGCCGGGCACAGATACGCAGTATTTT
TRBV19	TRBJ1-5	TRBD1	few	CASSPRGRRQPQHF	TGTGCCAGTAGTCCCAGGGGGCGACGGCAGCCCCAGCATTTT
TRBV7-9	TRBJ1-2	NA	NA	CASSREGGMYGYTF	TGTGCCAGCAGCAGGGAAGGCGGGATGTATGGCTACACCTTC
TRBV29-1	TRBJ1-2	NA	NA	CSVEAGNGYTF	TGCAGCGTTGAAGCAGGGAATGGCTACACCTTC
TRBV11-3	TRBJ1-5	NA	NA	CASSSRAGSNQPQHF	TGTGCCAGCAGCTCCAGGGCTGGAAGCAATCAGCCCCAGCATTTT
TRBV19	TRBJ2-1	NA	NA	CASSKDGTEQFF	TGTGCCAGTAGTAAAGACGGGACTGAGCAGTTCTTC
TRBV19	TRBJ2-7	TRBD2	NA	CASSQIAGSPYEQYF	TGTGCCAGTAGTCAAATAGCGGGGAGCCCCTACGAGCAGTACTTC
TRBV6-1	TRBJ1-6	TRBD1	NA	CASSEGPGQGRFDSPLHF	TGTGCCAGCAGTGAAGGTCCGGGACAGGGGAGGTTCGATTCACCCCTCCACTTT
TRBV5-1	TRBJ2-5	NA	NA	CASRPGQIQETQYF	TGCGCCAGCAGGCCGGGGCAGATACAAGAGACCCAGTACTTC
TRBV6-5	TRBJ2-1	TRBD2	NA	CASSYGRGGKKEQFF	TGTGCCAGCAGTTACGGGCGGGGGGGGAAAAAAGAGCAGTTCTTC
TRBV5-1	TRBJ2-7	NA	NA	CASSLAGVNPYEQYF	TGCGCCAGCAGCTTGGCGGGGGTGAACCCATACGAGCAGTACTTC
TRBV9	TRBJ1-1	NA	NA	CASSVGRGANTEAFF	TGTGCCAGCAGCGTAGGGCGGGGAGCGAACACTGAAGCTTTCTTT
TRBV19	TRBJ2-2	TRBD1	NA	CASSIERGPTGELFF	TGTGCCAGTAGTATAGAGAGGGGGCCCACCGGGGAGCTGTTTTTT
TRBV2	TRBJ2-1	NA	NA	CASSEDRSSYNEQFF	TGTGCCAGCAGTGAAGACCGGAGCTCCTACAATGAGCAGTTCTTC
TRBV6-1	TRBJ2-5	TRBD2	NA	CASSELAGGGETQYF	TGTGCCAGCAGTGAATTAGCGGGGGGCGGGGAGACCCAGTACTTC
TRBV28	TRBJ1-2	TRBD1	NA	CASSLFGTGGRNGYTF	TGTGCCAGCAGTTTATTCGGGACAGGGGGCCGGAATGGCTACACCTTC
TRBV11-2	TRBJ2-3	TRBD1	once	CASSSKTGQGPQYF	TGTGCCAGCAGCTCAAAAACGGGACAGGGGCCGCAGTATTTT
TRBV7-2	TRBJ1-2	NA	NA	CASSFGSPNYGYTF	TGTGCCAGCAGCTTCGGCAGCCCTAACTATGGCTACACCTTC
TRBV6-6	TRBJ2-4	TRBD1	NA	CASSTTGGDAKNIQYF	TGTGCCAGCAGCACGACAGGGGGCGACGCCAAAAACATTCAGTACTTC
TRBV5-5	TRBJ2-7	TRBD1	NA	CASSSRTGNYEQYF	TGTGCCAGCAGCTCAAGGACAGGGAACTACGAGCAGTACTTC
TRBV10-3	TRBJ1-6	TRBD1	few	CAISGTGDLNSPLHF	TGTGCCATCAGTGGAACAGGGGATTTGAATTCACCCCTCCACTTT
TRBV21-1	TRBJ2-1	NA	NA	CASEGTGRGDNEQFF	TGTGCCAGCGAGGGGACGGGGCGGGGGGACAATGAGCAGTTCTTC
TRBV29-1	TRBJ2-7	TRBD2	once	CSVDGGGPRSYEQYF	TGCAGCGTTGATGGGGGAGGGCCCCGCTCCTACGAGCAGTACTTC
TRBV28	TRBJ1-2	NA	NA	CASTRQDRFYGYTF	TGTGCCAGCACTCGACAGGATAGATTCTATGGCTACACCTTC
TRBV19	TRBJ1-3	NA	NA	CASSIGRTLSGNTIYF	TGTGCCAGTAGTATAGGTCGGACCCTATCCGGAAACACCATATATTTT
TRBV30	TRBJ1-1	NA	NA	CAWSPAGAVWTEAFF	TGTGCCTGGAGTCCGGCAGGGGCTGTTTGGACTGAAGCTTTCTTT
TRBV11-2	TRBJ1-3	NA	once	CASSLDWQGSGNTIYF	TGTGCCAGCAGCTTAGATTGGCAAGGTTCTGGAAACACCATATATTTT
TRBV9	TRBJ2-5	NA	NA	CASSVGQRATSVETQYF	TGTGCCAGCAGCGTAGGTCAGCGGGCCACCTCGGTGGAGACCCAGTACTTC
TRBV6-5	TRBJ2-7	NA	NA	CASSFASYEQYF	TGTGCCAGCAGTTTCGCCTCCTACGAGCAGTACTTC
TRBV30	TRBJ2-1	TRBD2	NA	CAGHPSGRSNEQFF	TGTGCCGGACATCCTAGCGGGAGGTCCAATGAGCAGTTCTTC
TRBV10-3	TRBJ2-5	TRBD2	NA	CAISESASGKETQYF	TGTGCCATCAGTGAGTCGGCTAGCGGTAAAGAGACCCAGTACTTC
TRBV6-1	TRBJ1-4	NA	NA	CASSENPGSSGKLFF	TGTGCCAGCAGTGAAAACCCGGGGTCTTCTGGAAAACTGTTTTTT
TRBV19	TRBJ1-2	TRBD1	NA	CTTRDRDSGYTF	TGTACTACCCGGGACAGGGATTCCGGCTACACCTTC
TRBV7-8	TRBJ2-5	NA	NA	CASSLRNQETQYF	TGTGCCAGCAGCTTAAGGAACCAAGAGACCCAGTACTTC
TRBV5-6	TRBJ2-3	NA	NA	CASSLVSGTLTDTQYF	TGTGCCAGCAGCTTGGTATCCGGCACCCTCACAGATACGCAGTATTTT